This T cell receptor (beta chain) was found in a study of T cell responses to AZD1222 COVID-19 vaccine. Findings and caveats of the study: Epitopes outside B.1.351 and B.1.1.7 mutated regions reportedly drew nearly half of spike TCRs. Recipients of AZD1222 seropositive at baseline numbered only 6 or 7.

Trimming took 1 base from V and 6 from J, leaving 10 bases between them. CDR1 SEHNR and CDR2 FQNEAQ come from the germline V gene (reference sequence). The CDR3 is 15 residues long. For this clone: The antigen is not known.

The table came from immunoSEQ multiplex PCR; TCRdb's copy has only in-frame clones and leaves some out. The sample includes under 150,000 clones, roughly nine tenths seen only once; the top ten take around 30%. This receptor was identified in an adult in good health. Source: peripheral blood, taken on day 0 of AZD1222 vaccination. J is TRBJ1-6 and V is TRBV7-9; TRBD1 is a possible D gene (5 bases). In DNA form, the CDR3 reads TGTGCCAGCAGCTTAGGGGGACCTCCTAATTCACCCCTCCACTTT. Translated, it gives CASSLGGPPNSPLHF.